This TCR beta chain appears in the sequencing data of a study of control samples from healthy donors and cancer patients. TCRdb's table, derived via immunoSEQ multiplex PCR, lists solely in-frame clones and lacks some. The sample carries about 94,000 clones, 86% recorded once. CDR1 and CDR2 (germline): SNHLY, FYNNEI. The CDR3 extends over 14 amino acids. The trim removed 6 bases at V and 0 bases at J, leaving 5 bases unmatched. The chain uses TRBV2 and TRBJ2-7, with TRBD1 matching 7 bases. The receptor comes from a woman between 45 and 65 years old in good health. Sequenced input: blood. The CDR3 sequence: CASSPDRSSYEQYF. The CDR3 coding sequence is TGTGCCAGCAGCCCGGACAGGAGCTCCTACGAGCAGTACTTC.